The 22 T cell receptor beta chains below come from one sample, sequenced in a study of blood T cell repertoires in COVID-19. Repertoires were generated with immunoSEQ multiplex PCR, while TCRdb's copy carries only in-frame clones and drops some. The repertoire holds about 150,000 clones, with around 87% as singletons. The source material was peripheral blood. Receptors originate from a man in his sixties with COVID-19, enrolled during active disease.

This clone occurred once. CDR3 sequence: CASSSSGRARTYNEQFF. The CDR3 bases are TGTGCCAGCAGTTCTAGCGGGAGGGCCCGAACCTACAATGAGCAGTTCTTC. This chain joins TRBV14 and TRBJ2-1; 12 bases agree with TRBD2. The V and J ends lost 6 bases and 2 bases, in that order; junction bases with no gene match: 8. Germline CDR1 reads SGHDN; CDR2 reads FVKESK. This CDR3 is 17 amino acids long.

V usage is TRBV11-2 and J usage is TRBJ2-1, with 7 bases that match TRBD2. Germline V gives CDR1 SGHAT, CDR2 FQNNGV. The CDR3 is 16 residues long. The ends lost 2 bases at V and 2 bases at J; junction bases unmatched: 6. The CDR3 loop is CASSLPRTRAYNEQFF. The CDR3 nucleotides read TGTGCCAGCAGCTTACCCCGGACTAGGGCCTACAATGAGCAGTTCTTC.

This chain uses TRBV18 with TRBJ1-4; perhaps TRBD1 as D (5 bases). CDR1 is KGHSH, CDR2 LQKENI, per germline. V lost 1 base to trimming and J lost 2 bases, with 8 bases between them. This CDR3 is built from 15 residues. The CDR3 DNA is TGTGCCAGCTCACCACAGTCAGGGACTAATGAAAAACTGTTTTTT. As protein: CASSPQSGTNEKLFF.

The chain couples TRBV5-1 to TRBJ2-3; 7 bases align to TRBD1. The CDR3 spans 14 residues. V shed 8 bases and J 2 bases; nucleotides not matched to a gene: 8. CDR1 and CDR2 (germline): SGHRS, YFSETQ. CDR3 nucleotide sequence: TGCGCCAGTTCCTTGGGACAGCACACAGATACGCAGTATTTT. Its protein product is CASSLGQHTDTQYF.

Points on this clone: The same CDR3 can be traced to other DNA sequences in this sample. The CDR3 DNA reads as TGTGCCAGTAGTATTAAACAGGGCAATCAGCCCCAGCATTTT. Its translation: CASSIKQGNQPQHF. The rearrangement joins TRBV19 to TRBJ1-5; a weak D match, TRBD1 (5 bases). CDR1 is LNHDA and CDR2 is SQIVND in the germline V gene (reference sequence). The V gene lost 3 bases and the J gene lost 2 bases, with 8 bases spanning the gap. The CDR3 covers 14 residues.

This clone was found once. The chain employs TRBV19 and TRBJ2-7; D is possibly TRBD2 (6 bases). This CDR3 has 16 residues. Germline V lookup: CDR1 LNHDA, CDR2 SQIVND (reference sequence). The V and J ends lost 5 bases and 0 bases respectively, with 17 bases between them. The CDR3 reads CASSPQAGLNSYEQYF. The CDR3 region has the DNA TGTGCCAGTAGTCCTCAGGCGGGACTCAACTCCTACGAGCAGTACTTC.

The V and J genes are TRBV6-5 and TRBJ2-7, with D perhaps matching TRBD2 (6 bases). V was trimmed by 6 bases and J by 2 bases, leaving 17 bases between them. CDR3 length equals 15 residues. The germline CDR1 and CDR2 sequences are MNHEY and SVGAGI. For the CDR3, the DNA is TGTGCCAGCAGCCTAGAGGGACTTCGGGCCTACGAGCAGTACTTC. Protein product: CASSLEGLRAYEQYF.

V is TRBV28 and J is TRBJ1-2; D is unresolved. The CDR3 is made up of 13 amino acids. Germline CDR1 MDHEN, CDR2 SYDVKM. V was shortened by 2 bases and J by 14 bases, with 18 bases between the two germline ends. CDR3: CASSLNMARDWTF. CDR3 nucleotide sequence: TGTGCCAGCAGTTTAAATATGGCCCGGGATTGGACCTTC.

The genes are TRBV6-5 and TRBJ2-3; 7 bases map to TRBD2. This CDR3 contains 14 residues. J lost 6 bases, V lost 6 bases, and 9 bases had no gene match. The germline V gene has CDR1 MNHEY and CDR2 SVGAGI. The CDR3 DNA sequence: TGTGCCAGCAGGGGTCTAGCGGAGGGGGATACGCAGTATTTT. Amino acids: CASRGLAEGDTQYF.

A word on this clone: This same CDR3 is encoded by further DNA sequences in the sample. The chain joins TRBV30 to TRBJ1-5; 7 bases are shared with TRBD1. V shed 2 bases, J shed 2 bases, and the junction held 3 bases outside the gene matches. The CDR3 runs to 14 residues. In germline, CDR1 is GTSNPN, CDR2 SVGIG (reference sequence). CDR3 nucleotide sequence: TGTGCCTGGAGTTACAGGGGCGGCAATCAGCCCCAGCATTTT. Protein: CAWSYRGGNQPQHF.

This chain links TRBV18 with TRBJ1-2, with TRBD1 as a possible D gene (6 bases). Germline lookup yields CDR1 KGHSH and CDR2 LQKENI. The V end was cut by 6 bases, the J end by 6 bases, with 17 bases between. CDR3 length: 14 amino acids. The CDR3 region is CASSTGHRADGYTF. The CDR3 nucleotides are TGTGCCAGCTCTACGGGACACCGAGCCGATGGCTACACCTTC. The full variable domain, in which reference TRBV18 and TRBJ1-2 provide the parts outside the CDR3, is NAGVMQNPRHLVRRRGQEARLRCSPMKGHSHVYWYRQLPEEGLKFMVYLQKENIIDESGMPKERFSAEFPKEGPSILRIQQVVRGDSAAYFCASSTGHRADGYTFGSGTRLTVV.

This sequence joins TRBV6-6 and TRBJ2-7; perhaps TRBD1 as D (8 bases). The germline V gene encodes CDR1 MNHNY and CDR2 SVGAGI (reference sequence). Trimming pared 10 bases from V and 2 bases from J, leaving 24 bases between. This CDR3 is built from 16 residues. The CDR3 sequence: CATRFITGGEAYEQYF. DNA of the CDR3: TGTGCCACCAGATTCATTACAGGGGGGGAAGCCTACGAGCAGTACTTC.

CDR3 DNA: TGTGCCAGCAGGGGACTAGCGCTACTTGAAGAGACCCAGTACTTC. Its protein product is CASRGLALLEETQYF. The V and J genes are TRBV6-5 and TRBJ2-5; 10 bases are a match to TRBD2. V was clipped by 6 bases and J by 3 bases; unmatched bases: 7. The CDR3 runs to 15 residues. Germline values: CDR1 MNHEY, CDR2 SVGAGI.

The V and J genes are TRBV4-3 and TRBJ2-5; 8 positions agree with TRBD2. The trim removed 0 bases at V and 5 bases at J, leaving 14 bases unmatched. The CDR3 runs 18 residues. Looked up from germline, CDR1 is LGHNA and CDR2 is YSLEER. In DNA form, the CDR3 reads TGCGCCAGCAGCCAAGATATTTCGGCGGGGGGAAGGCAGGAGACCCAGTACTTC. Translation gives CASSQDISAGGRQETQYF.

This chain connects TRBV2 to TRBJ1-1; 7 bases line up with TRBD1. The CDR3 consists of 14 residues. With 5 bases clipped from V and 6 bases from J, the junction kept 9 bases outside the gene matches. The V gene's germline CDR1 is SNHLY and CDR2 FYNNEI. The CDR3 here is CASSLDRVGPEAFF. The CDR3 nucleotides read TGTGCCAGCAGTCTAGACAGGGTCGGGCCTGAAGCTTTCTTT.

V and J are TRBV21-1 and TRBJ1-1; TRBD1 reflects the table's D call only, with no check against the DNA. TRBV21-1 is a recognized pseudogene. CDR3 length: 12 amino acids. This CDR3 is CPLTGRGTEAFF. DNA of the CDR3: TGTCCCCTGACAGGGAGAGGCACTGAAGCTTTCTTT.

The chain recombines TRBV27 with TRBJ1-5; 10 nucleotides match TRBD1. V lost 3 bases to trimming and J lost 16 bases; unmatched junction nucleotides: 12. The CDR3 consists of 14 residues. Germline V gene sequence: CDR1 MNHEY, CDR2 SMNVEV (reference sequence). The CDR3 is CASSFRDGGQGYHF. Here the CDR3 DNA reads TGTGCCAGCAGTTTTAGGGATGGGGGACAGGGGTATCATTTT.

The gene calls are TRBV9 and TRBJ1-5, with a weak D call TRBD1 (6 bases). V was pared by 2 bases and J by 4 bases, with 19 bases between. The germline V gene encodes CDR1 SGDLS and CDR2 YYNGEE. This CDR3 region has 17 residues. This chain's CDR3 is CASSVRGRAGENQPQHF. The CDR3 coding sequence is TGTGCCAGCAGCGTCAGGGGAAGGGCCGGGGAGAATCAGCCCCAGCATTTT.

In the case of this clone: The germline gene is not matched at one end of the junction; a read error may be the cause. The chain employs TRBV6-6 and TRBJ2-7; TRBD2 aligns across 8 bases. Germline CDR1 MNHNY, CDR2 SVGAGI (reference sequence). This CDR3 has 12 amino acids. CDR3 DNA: TGTGTCAGCGGCTCTAGCGGGTACGAGCAGTACTTC. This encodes CVSGSSGYEQYF.

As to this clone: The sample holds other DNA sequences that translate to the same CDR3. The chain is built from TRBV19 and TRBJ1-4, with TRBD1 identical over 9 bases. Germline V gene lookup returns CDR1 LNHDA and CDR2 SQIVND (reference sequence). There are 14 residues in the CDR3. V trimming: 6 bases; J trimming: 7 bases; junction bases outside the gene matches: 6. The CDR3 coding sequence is TGTGCCAGTAGCCTTGGACAGGGGAGTGAAAAACTGTTTTTT. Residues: CASSLGQGSEKLFF.

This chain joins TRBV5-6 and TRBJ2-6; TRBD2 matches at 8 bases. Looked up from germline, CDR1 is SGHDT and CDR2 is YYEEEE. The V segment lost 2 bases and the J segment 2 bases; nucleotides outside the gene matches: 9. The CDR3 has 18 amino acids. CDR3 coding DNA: TGTGCCAGCAGCTTTTTGGGACTAGAATCCCCTGGGGCCAACGTCCTGACTTTC. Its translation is CASSFLGLESPGANVLTF.

DNA of the CDR3: TGTGCCTGCCTAGGGACTAGCGGGCTACCACAGCAGTTCTTC. Its protein is CACLGTSGLPQQFF. The chain carries TRBV30 and TRBJ2-1, with TRBD2 identical over 12 bases. V shed 6 bases and J 11 bases; nucleotides not matched to a gene: 11. The CDR3 loop spans 14 amino acids. Germline V gene lookup returns CDR1 GTSNPN and CDR2 SVGIG (reference sequence).